The 5 T cell receptor beta chains reported below all come from one sample, sequenced in a study of blood T cell repertoires in COVID-19. Produced via immunoSEQ multiplex PCR; TCRdb's table is partial and in-frame only. The sample consists of about 250,000 clones, more than 75% of them appearing once. Sequenced input: peripheral blood. These receptors came from an elderly woman with COVID-19, enrolled during active disease.

This rearrangement joins TRBV7-8 to TRBJ1-5, with a possible D match to TRBD1 (5 bases). The CDR3 has 15 residues. Per germline, CDR1 SGHVS and CDR2 FQNEAQ. Trimming pared 4 bases from V and 0 bases from J, leaving 10 bases between. The CDR3 region is CASSSGMRSNQPQHF. CDR3 DNA sequence: TGTGCCAGCAGCTCAGGGATGCGTAGCAATCAGCCCCAGCATTTT.

The chain carries TRBV9 and TRBJ2-1; 13 bases fit TRBD2. CDR3 size: 17 residues. With 0 bases clipped from V and 4 bases from J, the junction kept 4 bases outside the gene matches. Germline assignment: CDR1 SGDLS and CDR2 YYNGEE. CDR3 coding DNA: TGTGCCAGCAGCGTAGAACTAGCGGGGGGGCCGTACAATGAGCAGTTCTTC. This encodes CASSVELAGGPYNEQFF.

In its sample, this clone was seen once. The chain is built from TRBV13 and TRBJ1-4, with D hard to call. The CDR3 contains 15 residues. Germline V gene sequence: CDR1 PRHDT, CDR2 FYEKMQ (reference sequence). With 10 bases removed from V and 3 bases from J, the gap between germline ends came to 18 bases. The CDR3, as DNA: TGTGCCACCCTACGGAGTAGAAGTTCTAATGAAAAACTGTTTTTT. It yields the protein CATLRSRSSNEKLFF.

The rearrangement joins TRBV2 to TRBJ1-5; possible D gene TRBD1, 5 bases. The CDR3 extends over 17 amino acids. CDR1 SNHLY and CDR2 FYNNEI come from the germline V gene. V dropped 4 bases and J dropped 4 bases, with 20 bases sitting between them. Here the CDR3 DNA reads TGTGCCAGCAGTGTCTCAGACAGCAACGTTGCGAATCAGCCCCAGCATTTT. It yields the protein CASSVSDSNVANQPQHF.

The rearrangement joins TRBV29-1 to TRBJ2-5; 10 bases align to TRBD1. The CDR3 is made up of 14 amino acids. V was clipped by 6 bases and J by 2 bases; unmatched bases: 6. CDR1 and CDR2 (germline): SQVTM, ANQGSEA. The CDR3: CSVSTGGGQETQYF. The CDR3 bases are TGCAGCGTGTCGACAGGGGGCGGACAAGAGACCCAGTACTTC.